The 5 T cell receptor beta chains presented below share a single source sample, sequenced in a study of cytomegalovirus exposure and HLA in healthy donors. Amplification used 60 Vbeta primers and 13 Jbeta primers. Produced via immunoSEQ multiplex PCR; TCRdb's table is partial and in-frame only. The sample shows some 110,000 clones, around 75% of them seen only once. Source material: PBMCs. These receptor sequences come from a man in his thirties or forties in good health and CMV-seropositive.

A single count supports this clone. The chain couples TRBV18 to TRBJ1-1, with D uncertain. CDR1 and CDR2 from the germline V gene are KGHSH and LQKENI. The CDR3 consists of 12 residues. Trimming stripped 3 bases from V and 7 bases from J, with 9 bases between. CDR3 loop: CASSPNGVEAFF. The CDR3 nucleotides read TGTGCCAGCTCACCGAACGGGGTTGAAGCTTTCTTT. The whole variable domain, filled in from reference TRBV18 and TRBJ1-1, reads NAGVMQNPRHLVRRRGQEARLRCSPMKGHSHVYWYRQLPEEGLKFMVYLQKENIIDESGMPKERFSAEFPKEGPSILRIQQVVRGDSAAYFCASSPNGVEAFFGQGTRLTVV.

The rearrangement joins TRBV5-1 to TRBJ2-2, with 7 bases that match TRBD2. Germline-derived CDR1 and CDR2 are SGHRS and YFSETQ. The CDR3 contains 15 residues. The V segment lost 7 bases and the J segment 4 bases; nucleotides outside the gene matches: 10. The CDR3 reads CASLGGSSFTGELFF. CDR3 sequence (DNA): TGCGCCAGCTTGGGAGGGAGCAGCTTCACCGGGGAGCTGTTTTTT.

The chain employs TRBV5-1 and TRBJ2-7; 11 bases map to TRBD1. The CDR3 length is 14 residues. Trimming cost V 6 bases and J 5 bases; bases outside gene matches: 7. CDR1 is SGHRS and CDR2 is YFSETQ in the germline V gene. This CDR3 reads CASKGQGDSHEQYF. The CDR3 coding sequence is TGCGCCAGCAAGGGACAGGGGGATAGCCACGAGCAGTACTTC.

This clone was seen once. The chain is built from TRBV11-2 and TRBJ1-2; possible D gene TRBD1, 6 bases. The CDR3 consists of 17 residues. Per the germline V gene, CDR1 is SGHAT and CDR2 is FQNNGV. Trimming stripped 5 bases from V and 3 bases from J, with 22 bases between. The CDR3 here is CASSAHTGFLVDYGYTF. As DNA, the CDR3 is TGTGCCAGCAGCGCCCACACAGGGTTCCTTGTTGACTATGGCTACACCTTC. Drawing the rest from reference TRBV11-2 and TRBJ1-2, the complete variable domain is EAGVAQSPRYKIIEKRQSVAFWCNPISGHATLYWYQQILGQGPKLLIQFQNNGVVDDSQLPKDRFSAERLKGVDSTLKIQPAKLEDSAVYLCASSAHTGFLVDYGYTFGSGTRLTVV.

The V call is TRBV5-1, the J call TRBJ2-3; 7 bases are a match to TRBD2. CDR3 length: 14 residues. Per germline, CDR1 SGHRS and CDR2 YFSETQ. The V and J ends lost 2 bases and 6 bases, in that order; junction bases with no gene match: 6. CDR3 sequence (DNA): TGCGCCAGCAGCTTTGAGGGGCGGGAGGATACGCAGTATTTT. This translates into CASSFEGREDTQYF.